This note documents a single T cell receptor beta chain sequence. Original handling: It was from reference gene primer amplification that nucleated cell counts were estimated. The data were produced by immunoSEQ multiplex PCR, yet TCRdb's version contains in-frame clones alone and is incomplete. For V, J and clone size, that table is used; D and trimming come from the DNA. The sample includes around 230,000 clones, approximately 88% of them seen just once. This sample is drawn from a study of blood T cell repertoires in COVID-19. In the study overall: Sources were T cells, B-cell-depleted T cells, or PBMCs; the material itself was cDNA or gDNA.

CDR1 and CDR2 (germline): SGHTA, FQGNSA. Trimming took 6 bases from V and 11 from J, leaving 16 bases between them. This CDR3 comprises 12 residues. This receptor was identified in a middle-aged man with acute or convalescent COVID-19. The chain joins TRBV7-2 to TRBJ2-5; TRBD1 is a possible D gene (5 bases). Specimen: peripheral blood. This CDR3 is CASSSRAAQQYF. Here the CDR3 DNA reads TGTGCCAGCAGTTCCAGGGCCGCGCAACAGTACTTC.